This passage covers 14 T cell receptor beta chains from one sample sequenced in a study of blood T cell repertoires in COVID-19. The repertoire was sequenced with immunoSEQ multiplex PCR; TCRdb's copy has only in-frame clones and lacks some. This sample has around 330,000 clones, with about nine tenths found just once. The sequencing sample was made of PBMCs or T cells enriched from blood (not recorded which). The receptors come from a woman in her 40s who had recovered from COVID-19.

The CDR3 nucleotides are TGTGCCAGCAGTTCCGGGACTAGCGGTTACAATGAGCAGTTCTTC. Protein: CASSSGTSGYNEQFF. The chain employs TRBV7-3 and TRBJ2-1; 11 nucleotides agree with TRBD2. V lost 6 bases and J lost 4; bases outside the gene matches: 5. The CDR3 is made up of 15 amino acids. Germline loops: CDR1 SGHTA, CDR2 FQGTGA.

CDR3 DNA: TGTGCCAGCAGCCACACCACAAGGAGGAGGAACACTGAAGCTTTCTTT. This translates into CASSHTTRRRNTEAFF. The V call is TRBV14, the J call TRBJ1-1; D remains unclear. Germline V gives CDR1 SGHDN, CDR2 FVKESK. There are 16 residues in the CDR3. V shed 3 bases and J shed 1 base, with 15 bases lying between them.

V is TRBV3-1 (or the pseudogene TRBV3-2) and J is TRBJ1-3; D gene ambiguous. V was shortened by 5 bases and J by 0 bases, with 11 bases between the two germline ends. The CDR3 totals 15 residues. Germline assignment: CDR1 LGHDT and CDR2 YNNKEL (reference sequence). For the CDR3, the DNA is TGTGCCAGCAGCACGCCTCGGGGCTCTGGAAACACCATATATTTT. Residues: CASSTPRGSGNTIYF.

DNA of the CDR3: TGTGCCAGCAGCCTTAGCGGGGGGCATTCTTACGAGCAGTACTTC. The encoded protein is CASSLSGGHSYEQYF. The chain recombines TRBV5-4 with TRBJ2-7; 10 bases map to TRBD2. The V gene's germline CDR1 is SGHNT and CDR2 YYREEE (reference sequence). The CDR3 has 15 residues. The trim removed 4 bases at V and 4 bases at J, leaving 8 bases unmatched. The variable domain in full, completed from reference TRBV5-4 and TRBJ2-7, reads ETGVTQSPTHLIKTRGQQVTLRCSSQSGHNTVSWYQQALGQGPQFIFQYYREEENGRGNFPPRFSGLQFPNYSSELNVNALELDDSALYLCASSLSGGHSYEQYFGPGTRLTVT.

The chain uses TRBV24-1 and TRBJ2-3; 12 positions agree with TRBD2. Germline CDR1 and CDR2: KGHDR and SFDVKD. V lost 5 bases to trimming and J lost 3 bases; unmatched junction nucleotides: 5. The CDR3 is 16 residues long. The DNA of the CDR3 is TGTGCCACCAGTGGGCTAGCGGGAGGGGAGACAGATACGCAGTATTTT. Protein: CATSGLAGGETDTQYF.

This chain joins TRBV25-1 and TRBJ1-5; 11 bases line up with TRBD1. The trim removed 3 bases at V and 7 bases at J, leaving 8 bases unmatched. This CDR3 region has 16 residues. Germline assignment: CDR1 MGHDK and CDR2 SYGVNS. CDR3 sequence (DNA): TGTGCCAGCAGTGATTCCGGGACAGGGGGGCGGCAGCCCCAGCATTTT. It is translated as CASSDSGTGGRQPQHF.

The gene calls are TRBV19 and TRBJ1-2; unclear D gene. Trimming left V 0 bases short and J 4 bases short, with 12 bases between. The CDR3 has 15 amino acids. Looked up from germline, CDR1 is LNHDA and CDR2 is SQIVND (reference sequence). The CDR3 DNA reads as TGTGCCAGTAGTATAGATCCAGAGGGAGGCTATGGCTACACCTTC. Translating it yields CASSIDPEGGYGYTF.

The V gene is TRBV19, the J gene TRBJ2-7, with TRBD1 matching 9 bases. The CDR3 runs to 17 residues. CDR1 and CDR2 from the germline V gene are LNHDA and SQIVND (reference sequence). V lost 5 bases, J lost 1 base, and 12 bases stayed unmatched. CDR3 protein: CASSPTPGQGYSYEQYF. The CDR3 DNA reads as TGTGCCAGTAGTCCGACGCCGGGACAGGGTTATTCCTACGAGCAGTACTTC.

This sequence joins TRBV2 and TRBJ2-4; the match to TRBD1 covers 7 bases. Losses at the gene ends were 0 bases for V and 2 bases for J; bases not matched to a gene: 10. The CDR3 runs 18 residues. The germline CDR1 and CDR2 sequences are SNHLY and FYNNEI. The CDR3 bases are TGTGCCAGCAGTGAAGCAGGGGGCCTGCTTAGCTCCAAAAACATTCAGTACTTC. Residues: CASSEAGGLLSSKNIQYF. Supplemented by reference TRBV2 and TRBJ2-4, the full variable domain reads EPEVTQTPSHQVTQMGQEVILRCVPISNHLYFYWYRQILGQKVEFLVSFYNNEISEKSEIFDDQFSVERPDGSNFTLKIRSTKLEDSAMYFCASSEAGGLLSSKNIQYFGAGTRLSVL.

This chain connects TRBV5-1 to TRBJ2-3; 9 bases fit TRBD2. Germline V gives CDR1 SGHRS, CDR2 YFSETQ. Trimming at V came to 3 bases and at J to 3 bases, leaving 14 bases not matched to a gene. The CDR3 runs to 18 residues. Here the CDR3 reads CASSSWRGGLTKTDTQYF. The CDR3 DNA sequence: TGCGCCAGCAGCTCTTGGCGGGGGGGACTTACTAAGACAGATACGCAGTATTTT.

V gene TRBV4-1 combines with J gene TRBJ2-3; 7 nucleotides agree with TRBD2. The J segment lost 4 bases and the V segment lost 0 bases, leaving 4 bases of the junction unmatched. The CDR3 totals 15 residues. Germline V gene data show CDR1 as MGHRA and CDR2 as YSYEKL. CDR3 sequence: CASSQEGGVSDTQYF. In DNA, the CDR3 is TGCGCCAGCAGCCAAGAGGGAGGGGTTTCAGATACGCAGTATTTT.

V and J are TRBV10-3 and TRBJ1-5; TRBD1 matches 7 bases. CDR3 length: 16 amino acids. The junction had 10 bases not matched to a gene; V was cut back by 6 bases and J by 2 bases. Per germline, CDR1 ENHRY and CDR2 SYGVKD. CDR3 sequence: CAISPQGKNRNQPQHF. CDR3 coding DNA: TGTGCCATCAGCCCACAGGGGAAGAATCGCAATCAGCCCCAGCATTTT.

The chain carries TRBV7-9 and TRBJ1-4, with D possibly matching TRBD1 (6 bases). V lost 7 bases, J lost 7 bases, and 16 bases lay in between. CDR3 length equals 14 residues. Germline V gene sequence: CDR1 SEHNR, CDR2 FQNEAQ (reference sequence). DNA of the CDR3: TGTGCCAGCACCCGCGGGGGCGGAGGTGAAAAACTGTTTTTT. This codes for CASTRGGGGEKLFF.

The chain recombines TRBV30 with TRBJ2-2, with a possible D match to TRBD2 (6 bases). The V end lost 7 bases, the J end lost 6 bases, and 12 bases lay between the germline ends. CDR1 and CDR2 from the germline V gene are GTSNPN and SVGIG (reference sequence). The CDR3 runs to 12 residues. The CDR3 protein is CAFKGGAGELFF. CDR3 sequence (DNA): TGTGCCTTCAAGGGCGGGGCCGGGGAGCTGTTTTTT.